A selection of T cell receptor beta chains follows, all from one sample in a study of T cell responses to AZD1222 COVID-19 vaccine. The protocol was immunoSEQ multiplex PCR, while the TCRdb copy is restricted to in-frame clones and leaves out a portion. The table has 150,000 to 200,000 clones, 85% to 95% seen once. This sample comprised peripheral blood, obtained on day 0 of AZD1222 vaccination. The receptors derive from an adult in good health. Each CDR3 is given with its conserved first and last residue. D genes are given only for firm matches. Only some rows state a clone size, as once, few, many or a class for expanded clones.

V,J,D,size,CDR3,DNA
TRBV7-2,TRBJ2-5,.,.,CASTDAGTQYF,TGTGCCAGCACCGACGCTGGGACCCAGTACTTC
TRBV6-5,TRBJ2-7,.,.,CASSLGPEALEQYF,TGTGCCAGCAGCCTAGGGCCAGAGGCACTCGAGCAGTACTTC
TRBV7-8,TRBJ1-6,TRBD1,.,CASSSGQGNNSPLHF,TGTGCCAGCAGCTCAGGACAGGGAAATAATTCACCCCTCCACTTT
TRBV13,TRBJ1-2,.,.,CASSPLQGVYGYTF,TGTGCCAGCAGCCCACTGCAGGGTGTCTATGGCTACACCTTC
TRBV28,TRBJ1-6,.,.,CASSLGTDGGNSPLHF,TGTGCCAGCAGTTTAGGCACGGATGGGGGGAATTCACCCCTCCACTTT
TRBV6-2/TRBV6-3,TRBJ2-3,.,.,CASSYRAETQYF,TGTGCCAGCAGTTACAGGGCGGAGACGCAGTATTTT
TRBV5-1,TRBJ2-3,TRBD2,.,CASSLVTSGTDTQYF,TGCGCCAGCAGCTTGGTGACTAGCGGCACAGATACGCAGTATTTT
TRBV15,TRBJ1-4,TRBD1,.,CATSRAQGAGEKLFF,TGTGCCACCAGCAGAGCACAGGGGGCGGGTGAAAAACTGTTTTTT
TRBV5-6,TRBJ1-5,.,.,CASSLKVGRNNQPQHF,TGTGCCAGCAGCTTGAAGGTTGGGCGGAACAATCAGCCCCAGCATTTT
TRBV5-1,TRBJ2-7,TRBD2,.,CASSLGTSGHEQYF,TGCGCCAGCAGTTTAGGGACTAGCGGGCACGAGCAGTACTTC
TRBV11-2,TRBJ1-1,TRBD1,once,CASSLGGTAEAFF,TGTGCCAGCAGCTTAGGGGGGACAGCTGAAGCTTTCTTT
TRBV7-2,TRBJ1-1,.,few,CASSLGHNTEAFF,TGTGCCAGCAGCTTGGGACACAACACTGAAGCTTTCTTT
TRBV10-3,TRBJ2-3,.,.,CAISESGSTDTQYF,TGTGCCATCAGTGAGTCGGGTAGCACAGATACGCAGTATTTT
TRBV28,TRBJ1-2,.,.,CASSLVQVRQYTF,TGTGCCAGCAGTTTGGTGCAGGTCAGGCAGTACACCTTC
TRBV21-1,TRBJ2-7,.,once,CASSKGSGRGEQYF,TGTGCCAGCAGCAAAGGAAGCGGGAGGGGCGAGCAGTACTTC
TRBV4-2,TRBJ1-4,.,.,CASSQDPAGLNEKLFF,TGTGCCAGCAGCCAAGATCCCGCAGGCCTTAATGAAAAACTGTTTTTT
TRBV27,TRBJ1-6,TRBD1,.,CASSLQSTGAFSYNSPLHF,TGTGCCAGCAGTTTACAGTCGACAGGGGCCTTCTCCTATAATTCACCCCTCCACTTT
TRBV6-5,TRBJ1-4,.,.,CASSYGHATNEKLFF,TGTGCCAGCAGTTACGGACACGCAACTAATGAAAAACTGTTTTTT
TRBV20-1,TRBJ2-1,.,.,CSALYREQFF,TGCAGTGCTCTGTATCGCGAGCAGTTCTTC
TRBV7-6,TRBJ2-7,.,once,CASSLGHRGKATYEQYF,TGTGCCAGCAGCTTAGGACATCGCGGGAAAGCTACCTACGAGCAGTACTTC
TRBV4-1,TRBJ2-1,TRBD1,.,CASSHRGQGSYNEQFF,TGCGCCAGCAGCCACCGTGGACAGGGCTCCTACAATGAGCAGTTCTTC
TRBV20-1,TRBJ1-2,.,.,CSAKTYTF,TGCAGTGCCAAGACCTACACCTTC
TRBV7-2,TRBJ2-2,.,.,CASSWIWDGELFF,TGTGCCAGCAGCTGGATTTGGGACGGGGAGCTGTTTTTT
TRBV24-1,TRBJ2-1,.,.,CATSSQGGSNEQFF,TGTGCCACCAGTTCGCAGGGGGGCTCCAATGAGCAGTTCTTC
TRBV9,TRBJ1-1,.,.,CASSFRPREDTEAFF,TGTGCCAGCAGTTTCAGACCGAGAGAGGACACTGAAGCTTTCTTT
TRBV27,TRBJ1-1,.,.,CASSVAGSTEAFF,TGTGCCAGCAGTGTTGCAGGGTCGACTGAAGCTTTCTTT
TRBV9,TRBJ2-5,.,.,CASSEGEGSGAIDTQYF,TGTGCCAGCAGCGAGGGGGAGGGAAGCGGCGCAATTGACACCCAGTACTTC
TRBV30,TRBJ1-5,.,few,CAWSSRTQNQPQHF,TGTGCCTGGAGTAGCAGGACTCAAAATCAGCCCCAGCATTTT
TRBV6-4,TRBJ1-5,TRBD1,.,CASSDPKTGTNQPQHF,TGTGCCAGCAGTGACCCTAAGACAGGGACCAATCAGCCCCAGCATTTT
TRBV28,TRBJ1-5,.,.,CASSFMGGYSNQPQHF,TGTGCCAGCAGTTTTATGGGGGGCTATAGCAATCAGCCCCAGCATTTT
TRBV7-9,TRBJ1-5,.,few,CASSSTTGNQPQHF,TGTGCCAGCAGTTCTACTACAGGGAATCAGCCCCAGCATTTT
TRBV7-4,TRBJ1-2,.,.,CASSLDEDRSNYGYTF,TGTGCCAGCAGCTTAGACGAGGACAGAAGTAACTATGGCTACACCTTC
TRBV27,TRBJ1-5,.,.,CASSFQGNQPQHF,TGTGCCAGCAGTTTTCAAGGCAATCAGCCCCAGCATTTT
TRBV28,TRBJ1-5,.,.,CATSGAESQPQHF,TGTGCCACTTCAGGGGCGGAAAGTCAGCCCCAGCATTTT
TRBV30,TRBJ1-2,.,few,CAWSSQGLYGYTF,TGTGCCTGGAGTTCACAGGGACTCTATGGCTACACCTTC
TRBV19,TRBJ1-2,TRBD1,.,CASRAGGYYGYTF,TGTGCCAGTCGGGCAGGGGGTTACTATGGCTACACCTTC
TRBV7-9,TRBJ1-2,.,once,CASSGGPHYGYTF,TGTGCCAGCAGTGGTGGGCCCCACTATGGCTACACCTTC
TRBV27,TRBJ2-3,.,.,CATSSTDTQYF,TGTGCCACCTCCAGCACAGATACGCAGTATTTT
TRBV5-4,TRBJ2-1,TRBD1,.,CASSRGQGDYNEQFF,TGTGCCAGCAGCAGGGGACAGGGTGACTACAATGAGCAGTTCTTC
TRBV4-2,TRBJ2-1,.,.,CASSQGRGLGAYNEQFF,TGTGCCAGCAGCCAAGGGAGGGGGTTAGGCGCCTACAATGAGCAGTTCTTC
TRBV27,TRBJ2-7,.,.,CASSSGDSYEQYF,TGTGCCAGCAGTTCCGGAGACTCCTACGAGCAGTACTTC
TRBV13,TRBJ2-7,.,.,CASSLAESSYEQYF,TGTGCCAGCAGCTTAGCGGAGAGCTCCTACGAGCAGTACTTC
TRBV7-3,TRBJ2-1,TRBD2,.,CASSTPTSGNEQFF,TGTGCCAGCAGCACTCCGACTAGCGGGAATGAGCAGTTCTTC
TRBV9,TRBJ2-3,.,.,CASSSRVSTDTQYF,TGTGCCAGCAGCTCCCGGGTTAGCACAGATACGCAGTATTTT
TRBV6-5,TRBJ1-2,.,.,CASSGQGQVNYGYTF,TGTGCCAGCAGCGGGCAAGGGCAGGTCAACTATGGCTACACCTTC